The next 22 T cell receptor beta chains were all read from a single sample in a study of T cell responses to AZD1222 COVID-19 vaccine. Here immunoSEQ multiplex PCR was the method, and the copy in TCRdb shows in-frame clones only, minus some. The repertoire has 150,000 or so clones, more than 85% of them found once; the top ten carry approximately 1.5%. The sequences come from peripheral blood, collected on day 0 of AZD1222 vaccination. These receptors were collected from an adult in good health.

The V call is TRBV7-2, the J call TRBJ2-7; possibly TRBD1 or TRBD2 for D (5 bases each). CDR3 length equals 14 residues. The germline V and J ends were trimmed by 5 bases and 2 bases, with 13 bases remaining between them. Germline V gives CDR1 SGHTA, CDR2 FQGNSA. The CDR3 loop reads CASSPVPGPYEQYF. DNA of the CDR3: TGTGCCAGCAGCCCCGTCCCGGGGCCCTACGAGCAGTACTTC.

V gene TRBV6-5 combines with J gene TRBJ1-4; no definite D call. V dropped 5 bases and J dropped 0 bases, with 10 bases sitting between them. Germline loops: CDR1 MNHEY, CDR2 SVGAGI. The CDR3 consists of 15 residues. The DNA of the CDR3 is TGTGCCAGCAGTCCCACAGTTACAACTAATGAAAAACTGTTTTTT. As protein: CASSPTVTTNEKLFF.

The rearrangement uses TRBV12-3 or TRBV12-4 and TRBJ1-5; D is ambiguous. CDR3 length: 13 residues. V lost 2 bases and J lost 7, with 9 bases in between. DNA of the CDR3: TGTGCCAGCAGTTTAAGTGGGATACAGCCCCAGCATTTT. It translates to CASSLSGIQPQHF.

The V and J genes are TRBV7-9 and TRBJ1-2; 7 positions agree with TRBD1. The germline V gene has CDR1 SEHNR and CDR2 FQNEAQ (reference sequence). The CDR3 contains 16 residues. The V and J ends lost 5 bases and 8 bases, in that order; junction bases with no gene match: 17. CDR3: CASSHPLEGALRGYTF. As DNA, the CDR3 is TGTGCCAGCAGCCACCCCTTGGAGGGGGCATTGAGAGGCTACACCTTC. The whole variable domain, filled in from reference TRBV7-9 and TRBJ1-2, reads DTGVSQNPRHKITKRGQNVTFRCDPISEHNRLYWYRQTLGQGPEFLTYFQNEAQLEKSRLLSDRFSAERPKGSFSTLEIQRTEQGDSAMYLCASSHPLEGALRGYTFGSGTRLTVV.

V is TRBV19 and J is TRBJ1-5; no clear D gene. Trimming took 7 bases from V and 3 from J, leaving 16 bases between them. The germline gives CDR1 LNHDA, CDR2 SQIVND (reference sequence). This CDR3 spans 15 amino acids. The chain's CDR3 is CASIQVATYNQPQHF. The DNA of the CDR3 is TGTGCCAGTATTCAGGTCGCGACATACAATCAGCCCCAGCATTTT.

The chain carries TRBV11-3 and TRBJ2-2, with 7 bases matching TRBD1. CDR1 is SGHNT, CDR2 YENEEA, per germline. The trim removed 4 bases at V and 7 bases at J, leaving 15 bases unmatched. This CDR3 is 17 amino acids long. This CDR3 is CASSSHPTGSWGGELFF. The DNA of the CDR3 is TGTGCCAGCAGCTCCCATCCGACAGGGAGCTGGGGCGGGGAGCTGTTTTTT. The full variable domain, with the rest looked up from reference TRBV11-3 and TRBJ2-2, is EAGVVQSPRYKIIEKKQPVAFWCNPISGHNTLYWYLQNLGQGPELLIRYENEEAVDDSQLPKDRFSAERLKGVDSTLKIQPAELGDSAVYLCASSSHPTGSWGGELFFGEGSRLTVL.

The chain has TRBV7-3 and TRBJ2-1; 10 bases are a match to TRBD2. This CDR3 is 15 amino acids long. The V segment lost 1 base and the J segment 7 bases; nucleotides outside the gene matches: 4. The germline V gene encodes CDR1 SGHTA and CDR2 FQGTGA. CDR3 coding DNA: TGTGCCAGCAGCTTAATGGGACTAGCGCGGAATGAGCAGTTCTTC. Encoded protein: CASSLMGLARNEQFF.

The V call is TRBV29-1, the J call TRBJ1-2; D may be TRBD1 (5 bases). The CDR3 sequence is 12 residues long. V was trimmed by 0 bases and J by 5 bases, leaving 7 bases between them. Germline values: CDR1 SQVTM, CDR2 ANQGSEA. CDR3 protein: CSVEDQGYGYTF. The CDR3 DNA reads TGCAGCGTTGAAGATCAGGGTTATGGCTACACCTTC.

CDR3 bases: TGTGCCAGCAGTTACTCCCCAGGGAACCAGCCCCAGCATTTT. This encodes CASSYSPGNQPQHF. The genes are TRBV6-2 or TRBV6-3 and TRBJ1-5, with D possibly being TRBD1 (5 bases). Trimming took off 0 bases at V and 7 bases at J, with 10 bases between the two ends. The CDR3 spans 14 residues. CDR1 is MNHEY and CDR2 is SVGEGT in the germline V gene.

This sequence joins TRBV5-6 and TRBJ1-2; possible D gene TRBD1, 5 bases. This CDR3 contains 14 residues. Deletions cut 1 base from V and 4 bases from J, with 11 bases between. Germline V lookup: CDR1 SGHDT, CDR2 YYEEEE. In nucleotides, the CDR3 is TGTGCCAGCAGCTTGAGTCAGGGCCGCTATGGCTACACCTTC. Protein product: CASSLSQGRYGYTF.

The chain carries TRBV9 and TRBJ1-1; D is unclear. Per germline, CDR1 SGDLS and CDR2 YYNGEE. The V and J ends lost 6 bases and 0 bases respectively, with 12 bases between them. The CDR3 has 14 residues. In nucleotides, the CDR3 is TGTGCCAGCACCGCGGCAGATATGAACACTGAAGCTTTCTTT. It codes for CASTAADMNTEAFF.

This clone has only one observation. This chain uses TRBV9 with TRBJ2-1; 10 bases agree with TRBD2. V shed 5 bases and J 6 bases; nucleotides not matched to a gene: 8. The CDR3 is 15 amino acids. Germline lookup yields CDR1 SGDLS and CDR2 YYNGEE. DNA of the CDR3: TGTGCCAGCAGTGCAAGCGGGGGGGCCTTCAATGAGCAGTTCTTC. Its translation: CASSASGGAFNEQFF.

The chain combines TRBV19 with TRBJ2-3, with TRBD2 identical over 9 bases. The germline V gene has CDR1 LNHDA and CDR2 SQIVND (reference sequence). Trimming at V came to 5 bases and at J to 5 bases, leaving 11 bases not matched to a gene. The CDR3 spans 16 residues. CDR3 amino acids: CASSGWLAGSIDTQYF. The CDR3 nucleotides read TGTGCCAGTAGTGGGTGGCTAGCGGGATCAATAGATACGCAGTATTTT.

The chain's CDR3 is CASSSSRGSYEQYF. In DNA, the CDR3 is TGCGCCAGCAGCTCCTCGAGGGGCTCCTACGAGCAGTACTTC. The chain recombines TRBV5-1 with TRBJ2-7, with D perhaps given as TRBD1 or TRBD2 (5 bases each). Germline loops: CDR1 SGHRS, CDR2 YFSETQ. V lost 3 bases, J lost 0 bases, and 10 bases lay in between. CDR3 size: 14 residues.

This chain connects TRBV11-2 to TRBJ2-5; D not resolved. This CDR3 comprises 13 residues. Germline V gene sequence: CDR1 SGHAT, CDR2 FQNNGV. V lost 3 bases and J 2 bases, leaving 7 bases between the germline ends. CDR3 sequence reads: CASSFLSQETQYF. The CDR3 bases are TGTGCCAGCAGCTTCTTGAGTCAAGAGACCCAGTACTTC.

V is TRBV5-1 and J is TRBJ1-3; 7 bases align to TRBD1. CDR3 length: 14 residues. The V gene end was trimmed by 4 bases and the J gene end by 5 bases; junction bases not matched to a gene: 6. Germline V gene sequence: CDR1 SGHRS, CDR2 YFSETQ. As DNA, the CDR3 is TGCGCCAGCAGCACAGGACAGGCTCGAAACACCATATATTTT. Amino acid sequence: CASSTGQARNTIYF.

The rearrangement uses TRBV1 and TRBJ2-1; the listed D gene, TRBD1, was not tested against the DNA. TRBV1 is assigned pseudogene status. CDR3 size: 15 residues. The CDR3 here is CTSSQGLDSYNEQFF. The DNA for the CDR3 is TGCACCAGCAGCCAAGGGCTTGACTCCTACAATGAGCAGTTCTTC.

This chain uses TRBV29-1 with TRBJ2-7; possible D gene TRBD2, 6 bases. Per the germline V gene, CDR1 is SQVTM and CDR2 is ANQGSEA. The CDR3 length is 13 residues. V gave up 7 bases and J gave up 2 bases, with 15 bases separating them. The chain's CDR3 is CSAGRGAPYEQYF. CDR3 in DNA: TGCAGCGCCGGTCGCGGGGCTCCCTACGAGCAGTACTTC.

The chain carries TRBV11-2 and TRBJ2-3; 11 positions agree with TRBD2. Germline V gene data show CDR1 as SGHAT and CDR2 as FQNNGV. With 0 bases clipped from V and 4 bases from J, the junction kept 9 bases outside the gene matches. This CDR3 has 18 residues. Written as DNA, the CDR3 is TGTGCCAGCAGCTTAGAGTCATTTAGCGGGGGGGCGCCAGATACGCAGTATTTT. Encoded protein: CASSLESFSGGAPDTQYF.

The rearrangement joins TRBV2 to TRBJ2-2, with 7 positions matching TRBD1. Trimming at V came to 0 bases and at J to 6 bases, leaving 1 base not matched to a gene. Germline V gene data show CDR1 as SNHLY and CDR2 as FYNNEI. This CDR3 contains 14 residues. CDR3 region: CASSEATGAGELFF. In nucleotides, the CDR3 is TGTGCCAGCAGTGAAGCTACAGGGGCCGGGGAGCTGTTTTTT. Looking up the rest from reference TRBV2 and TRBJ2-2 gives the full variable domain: EPEVTQTPSHQVTQMGQEVILRCVPISNHLYFYWYRQILGQKVEFLVSFYNNEISEKSEIFDDQFSVERPDGSNFTLKIRSTKLEDSAMYFCASSEATGAGELFFGEGSRLTVL.

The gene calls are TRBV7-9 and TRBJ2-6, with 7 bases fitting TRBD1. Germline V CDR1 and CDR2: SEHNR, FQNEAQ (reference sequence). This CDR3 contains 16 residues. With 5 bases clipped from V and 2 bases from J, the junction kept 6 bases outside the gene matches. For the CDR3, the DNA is TGTGCCAGCAGCCGGACAGGCACGGCTGGGGCCAACGTCCTGACTTTC. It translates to CASSRTGTAGANVLTF.

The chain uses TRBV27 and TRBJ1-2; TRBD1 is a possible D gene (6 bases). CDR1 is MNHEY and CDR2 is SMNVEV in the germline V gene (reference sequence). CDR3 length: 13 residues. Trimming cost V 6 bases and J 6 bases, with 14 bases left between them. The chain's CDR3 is CASRWGAENGYTF. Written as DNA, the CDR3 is TGTGCCAGCAGATGGGGGGCAGAAAATGGCTACACCTTC.